Shown below are 25 T cell receptor beta chains from a single sample sequenced in a study of blood T cells in healthy people across ages. Combining a sample-barcoded 5' primer with a J-beta primer mix, a second PCR ran for about 7 to 12 cycles. TCRdb recomputed calls from the 5' RACE reads with MiXCR, one row per CDR3 protein. Among fewer than 900,000 distinct CDR3 sequences, approximately 43% were seen once, and the ten largest hold approximately 22%. Sequencing was performed on blood. The receptors were gathered from a woman aged 60-70 years in good health.

The gene calls are TRBV7-9 and TRBJ2-7; the D gene is possibly TRBD1 (6 bases). CDR3 length equals 14 residues. Trimming left V 4 bases short and J 7 bases short, with 17 bases between. Looked up from germline, CDR1 is SEHNR and CDR2 is FQNEAQ (reference sequence). The CDR3 DNA reads TGTGCCAGCAGCTCCCCGCAGGGGAGCAATGAGCAGTACTTC. The encoded protein is CASSSPQGSNEQYF.

The gene calls are TRBV5-1 and TRBJ1-1, with D maybe TRBD1 (5 bases). The CDR3 sequence is 14 residues long. Germline assignment: CDR1 SGHRS and CDR2 YFSETQ. The V end lost 3 bases, the J end lost 0 bases, and 9 bases lay between the germline ends. The CDR3 DNA follows: TGCGCCAGCAGCTCGGACACGTTGAACACTGAAGCTTTCTTT. Its protein is CASSSDTLNTEAFF.

In this sample, this clonotype turned up a few times. V is TRBV4-1 and J is TRBJ1-5, with TRBD1 matching 7 bases. The CDR3 length is 15 residues. CDR1 is MGHRA, CDR2 YSYEKL, per germline. The V gene end was trimmed by 0 bases and the J gene end by 6 bases; junction bases not matched to a gene: 5. The CDR3 reads CASSQEGQLTQPQHF. In nucleotides, the CDR3 is TGCGCCAGCAGCCAAGAGGGACAGTTAACTCAGCCCCAGCATTTT.

The chain has TRBV12-3 or TRBV12-4 and TRBJ1-5, with D perhaps matching TRBD1 (6 bases). V lost 8 bases to trimming and J lost 0 bases, with 11 bases between them. CDR3 length equals 14 residues. The CDR3 loop reads CASGDKDSNQPQHF. CDR3 DNA: TGTGCCAGCGGGGACAAGGATAGCAATCAGCCCCAGCATTTT.

The chain carries TRBV6-5 and TRBJ2-2; D could derive from TRBD1 or TRBD2 (5 bases each). CDR1 MNHEY and CDR2 SVGAGI come from the germline V gene. With 4 bases removed from V and 6 bases from J, the gap between germline ends came to 12 bases. This CDR3 is 14 amino acids long. This CDR3 reads CASSFERGPGELFF. CDR3 in DNA: TGTGCCAGCAGTTTCGAGAGGGGACCCGGGGAGCTGTTTTTT.

For this clonotype: A read error may produce the germline difference seen at one junction end. The rearrangement links TRBV12-3 or TRBV12-4 to TRBJ2-3; 7 positions match TRBD2. The CDR3 loop spans 15 amino acids. This chain's CDR3 is CAGSLTSSSQHTQYF. CDR3 DNA: TGTGCCGGCAGTTTGACTAGCAGCTCACAACATACGCAGTATTTT.

The chain couples TRBV7-9 to TRBJ2-7, with TRBD1 as a possible D gene (6 bases). This CDR3 has 14 amino acids. The germline V gene has CDR1 SEHNR and CDR2 FQNEAQ (reference sequence). Trimming left V 5 bases short and J 4 bases short, with 15 bases between. The CDR3 region is CASSPGQSWYEQYF. The CDR3 DNA sequence: TGTGCCAGCAGCCCCGGACAGTCCTGGTACGAGCAGTACTTC.

This clonotype turned up a few times. The V call is TRBV7-2, the J call TRBJ1-4, with D perhaps matching TRBD1 (5 bases). V was pared by 1 base and J by 4 bases, with 13 bases between. Germline V CDR1 and CDR2: SGHTA, FQGNSA. The CDR3 spans 16 residues. CDR3 nucleotide sequence: TGTGCCAGCAGCTTAGAAGGCGGGGCCAATAATGAAAAACTGTTTTTT. Translation: CASSLEGGANNEKLFF.

This clonotype was counted only a few times. The chain uses TRBV10-3 and TRBJ1-5; unclear D gene. This CDR3 has 12 amino acids. Per germline, CDR1 ENHRY and CDR2 SYGVKD. The V end lost 4 bases, the J end lost 4 bases, and 5 bases lay between the germline ends. In nucleotides, the CDR3 is TGTGCCATCAGTGGATTAAATCAGCCCCAGCATTTT. This sequence encodes CAISGLNQPQHF.

The chain recombines TRBV11-2 with TRBJ2-5; no firm D call. CDR3 length: 14 amino acids. Germline-derived CDR1 and CDR2 are SGHAT and FQNNGV. Trimming shortened V by 5 bases and J by 4 bases, and 14 bases separated the two germline ends. The CDR3 reads CASSPDVYRETQYF. CDR3 sequence (DNA): TGTGCCAGCAGCCCTGACGTGTACCGAGAGACCCAGTACTTC.

The chain employs TRBV24-1 and TRBJ2-2; the D gene is possibly TRBD1 (5 bases). This CDR3 has 15 amino acids. V lost 6 bases and J 4 bases, leaving 14 bases between the germline ends. Germline-derived CDR1 and CDR2 are KGHDR and SFDVKD. CDR3 protein: CATSSAAGITGELFF. The CDR3 DNA follows: TGTGCCACCAGTTCTGCGGCAGGGATCACCGGGGAGCTGTTTTTT.

The chain joins TRBV6-2 or TRBV6-3 to TRBJ2-2, with TRBD1 identical over 9 bases. Germline CDR1 is MNHEY and CDR2 is SVGEGT. The CDR3 has 15 residues. The trim removed 4 bases at V and 7 bases at J, leaving 7 bases unmatched. CDR3 DNA sequence: TGTGCCAGCAGTTGCACGGACAGGGGTGGCGGGGAGCTGTTTTTT. It yields the protein CASSCTDRGGGELFF.

This clonotype came up a few times. The chain is built from TRBV4-3 and TRBJ2-1; TRBD1 aligns across 9 bases. Germline trimming cut 0 bases from V and 6 bases from J; bases unmatched to any gene: 6. This CDR3 comprises 16 residues. Germline V gene data show CDR1 as LGHNA and CDR2 as YSLEER. CDR3 region: CASSQDTGQGFNEQFF. DNA for the CDR3: TGCGCCAGCAGCCAAGATACCGGACAGGGGTTCAATGAGCAGTTCTTC.

The chain has TRBV7-2 and TRBJ2-3; D uncertain. V was clipped by 2 bases and J by 5 bases, with 5 bases between them. Germline V lookup: CDR1 SGHTA, CDR2 FQGNSA. The CDR3 contains 12 residues. CDR3 nucleotide sequence: TGTGCCAGCAGCTTATACTTAGATACGCAGTATTTT. Translation: CASSLYLDTQYF.

Turning to this clonotype: A read error may explain this, as a much larger clone is one base away. This rearrangement joins TRBV13 to TRBJ2-5; 7 bases match TRBD2. This CDR3 contains 17 residues. V lost 3 bases and J lost 11; bases outside the gene matches: 21. Germline-derived CDR1 and CDR2 are PRHDT and FYEKMQ (reference sequence). The CDR3 reads CASSFRVAGFSYNEQYF. The DNA of the CDR3 is TGTGCCAGCAGCTTTAGGGTAGCGGGCTTCTCCTACAATGAGCAGTACTTC.

The chain recombines TRBV5-1 with TRBJ2-1; 7 bases agree with TRBD2. The CDR3 extends over 15 amino acids. The germline V gene encodes CDR1 SGHRS and CDR2 YFSETQ. With 0 bases clipped from V and 6 bases from J, the junction kept 6 bases outside the gene matches. DNA for the CDR3: TGCGCCAGCAGCTTGGGCTATACGGGGGGCAATGAGCAGTTCTTC. As protein: CASSLGYTGGNEQFF.

This clonotype was detected only a few times. The V gene is TRBV7-2, the J gene TRBJ2-1, with 9 bases that match TRBD2. After removal of 1 base from V and 1 base from J, the junction contained 5 bases not matched to a gene. The CDR3 loop spans 17 amino acids. Germline V gene data show CDR1 as SGHTA and CDR2 as FQGNSA. DNA for the CDR3: TGTGCCAGCAGCTTAGACGCTAGCGGGATATCCTACAATGAGCAGTTCTTC. Amino acids: CASSLDASGISYNEQFF.

This clonotype was seen a single time. At one boundary the junction diverges from the germline segment, which might be a read error. CDR3: CAISGSGTDAQYF. In DNA, the CDR3 is TGTGCCATCAGTGGATCAGGCACAGATGCGCAGTATTTT. The chain uses TRBV10-3 and TRBJ2-3; no definite D call. Germline CDR1 is ENHRY and CDR2 is SYGVKD. The CDR3 is made up of 13 amino acids.

The chain combines TRBV10-3 with TRBJ1-6, with 9 bases lining up with TRBD1. Germline values: CDR1 ENHRY, CDR2 SYGVKD. The CDR3 spans 14 residues. Losses at the gene ends were 6 bases for V and 8 bases for J; bases not matched to a gene: 5. This chain's CDR3 is CAIRKGQGDSPLHF. The DNA of the CDR3 is TGTGCCATCAGGAAGGGACAGGGCGATTCACCCCTCCACTTT.

V gene TRBV29-1 combines with J gene TRBJ1-4, with D tentatively TRBD1 (6 bases). The V end lost 5 bases, the J end lost 3 bases, and 13 bases lay between the germline ends. The germline CDR1 and CDR2 sequences are SQVTM and ANQGSEA. There are 14 residues in the CDR3. The CDR3 sequence is CSVKQGASNEKLFF. The CDR3 bases are TGCAGCGTTAAACAGGGTGCGTCTAATGAAAAACTGTTTTTT.

This clonotype was seen a few times. The J gene is TRBJ1-5, the V gene TRBV7-2; the D is unclear. Per germline, CDR1 SGHTA and CDR2 FQGNSA. V lost 1 base and J lost 5, with 9 bases in between. The CDR3 totals 14 residues. This chain's CDR3 is CASSLDSGDQPQHF. The DNA of the CDR3 is TGTGCCAGCAGCTTAGATTCTGGGGATCAGCCCCAGCATTTT.

V gene TRBV3-1 combines with J gene TRBJ1-5, with TRBD1 identical over 7 bases. The CDR3 contains 17 residues. V lost 0 bases and J lost 4; bases outside the gene matches: 9. CDR1 LGHDT and CDR2 YNNKEL come from the germline V gene (reference sequence). Here the CDR3 reads CASSQEARGRKNQPQHF. CDR3 DNA: TGTGCCAGCAGCCAAGAAGCAAGGGGGCGAAAAAATCAGCCCCAGCATTTT. The variable domain in full, with the rest retrieved from reference TRBV3-1 and TRBJ1-5, is DTAVSQTPKYLVTQMGNDKSIKCEQNLGHDTMYWYKQDSKKFLKIMFSYNNKELIINETVPNRFSPKSPDKAHLNLHINSLELGDSAVYFCASSQEARGRKNQPQHFGDGTRLSIL.

The V call is TRBV20-1, the J call TRBJ1-4, with TRBD1 as a possible D gene (5 bases). CDR3 length: 13 amino acids. Deletions cut 3 bases from V and 15 bases from J, with 20 bases between. CDR1 is DFQATT and CDR2 is SNEGSKA in the germline V gene (reference sequence). In DNA form, the CDR3 reads TGCAGTGCTAGGGCCGGGATTGGACACTTAGTGTTTTTT. This sequence encodes CSARAGIGHLVFF.

The V and J genes are TRBV29-1 and TRBJ2-1; 13 nucleotides match TRBD2. The CDR3 length is 15 residues. Per the germline V gene, CDR1 is SQVTM and CDR2 is ANQGSEA. The trim removed 7 bases at V and 10 bases at J, leaving 13 bases unmatched. The CDR3 loop is CSASRLAGGIYEQFF. Written as DNA, the CDR3 is TGCAGCGCTTCGAGACTAGCGGGGGGAATCTACGAGCAGTTCTTC.

V and J are TRBV28 and TRBJ2-1; 11 bases align to TRBD1. CDR3 length equals 15 residues. Germline CDR1 MDHEN, CDR2 SYDVKM. Trimming took 5 bases from V and 6 from J; bases not matched to a gene: 6. This CDR3 is CASSPGTGGLNEQFF. Written as DNA, the CDR3 is TGTGCCAGCAGTCCCGGGACAGGGGGACTCAATGAGCAGTTCTTC.